This T cell receptor (beta chain) stems from a study of shared clonotypes between healthy human individuals. CDR3 length: 18 residues. Trimming stripped 6 bases from V and 0 bases from J, with 19 bases between. Germline CDR1 reads SGDLS; CDR2 reads YYNGEE. Naive CD8 cells lacked CD45RO, underwent positive selection for CCR7 and left out terminally differentiated effector memory CD45RA+ cells. Here immunoSEQ multiplex PCR was the method, and the copy in TCRdb shows in-frame clones only, minus some. The sample lists more than 550,000 clones, around 90% occurring once. V is TRBV9 and J is TRBJ2-6, with a possible D match to TRBD2 (5 bases). This sequence was found in a man aged 25-45 years in good health. The sequenced sample was naive CD8+ T cells sorted from blood. Written as DNA, the CDR3 is TGTGCCAGCACCCCGGTAGGGAGAGAGAGCTCTGGGGCCAACGTCCTGACTTTC. Translation gives CASTPVGRESSGANVLTF.